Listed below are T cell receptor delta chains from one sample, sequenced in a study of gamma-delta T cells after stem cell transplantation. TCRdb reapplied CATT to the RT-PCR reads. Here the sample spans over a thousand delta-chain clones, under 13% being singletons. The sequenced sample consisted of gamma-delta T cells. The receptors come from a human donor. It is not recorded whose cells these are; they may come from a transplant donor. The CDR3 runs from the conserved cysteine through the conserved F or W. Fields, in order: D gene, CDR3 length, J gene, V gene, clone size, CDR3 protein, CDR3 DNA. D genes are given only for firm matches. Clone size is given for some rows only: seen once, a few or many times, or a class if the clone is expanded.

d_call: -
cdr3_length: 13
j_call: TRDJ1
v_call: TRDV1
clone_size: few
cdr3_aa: CALGDLDHDKLIF
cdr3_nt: TGTGCTCTTGGGGACCTAGATCACGATAAACTCATCTTT

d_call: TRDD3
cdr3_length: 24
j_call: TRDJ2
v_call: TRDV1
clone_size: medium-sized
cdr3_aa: CALGEPPYFLPRYTGGYGTAQLFF
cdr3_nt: TGTGCTCTTGGGGAGCCGCCTTACTTCCTACCCCGGTATACTGGGGGATACGGGACAGCACAACTCTTCTTT

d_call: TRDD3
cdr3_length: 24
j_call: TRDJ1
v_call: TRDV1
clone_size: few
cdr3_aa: CALGELVPTLSSLWGILCTDKLIF
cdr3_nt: TGTGCTCTTGGGGAACTAGTCCCTACGTTGTCTTCCCTCTGGGGGATACTGTGCACCGATAAACTCATCTTT

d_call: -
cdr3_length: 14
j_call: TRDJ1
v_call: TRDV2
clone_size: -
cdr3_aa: CACDTVLNADKLIF
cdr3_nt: TGTGCCTGTGACACCGTCTTGAACGCCGATAAACTCATCTTT

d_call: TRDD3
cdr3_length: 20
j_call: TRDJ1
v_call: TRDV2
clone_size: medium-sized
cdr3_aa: CACDPVLGDKVPGEGDKLIF
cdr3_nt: TGTGCCTGTGACCCCGTACTGGGGGATAAGGTCCCAGGTGAAGGCGATAAACTCATCTTT

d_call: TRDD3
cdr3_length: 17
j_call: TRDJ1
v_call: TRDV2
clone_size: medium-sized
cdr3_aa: CACDALTEGYHTDKLIF
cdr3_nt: TGTGCCTGTGACGCCCTTACAGAGGGATACCACACCGATAAACTCATCTTT

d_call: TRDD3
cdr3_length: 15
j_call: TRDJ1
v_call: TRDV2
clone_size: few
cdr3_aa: CACDTWGIPSDKLIF
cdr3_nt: TGTGCCTGTGACACCTGGGGGATACCGTCTGATAAACTCATCTTT

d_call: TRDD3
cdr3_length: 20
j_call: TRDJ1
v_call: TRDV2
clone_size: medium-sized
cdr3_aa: CACDSLRSSSLGAYTDKLIF
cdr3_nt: TGTGCCTGTGACAGCCTACGCTCATCTTCCCTGGGGGCGTACACCGATAAACTCATCTTT

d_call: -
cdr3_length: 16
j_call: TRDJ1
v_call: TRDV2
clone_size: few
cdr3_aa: CACDALRGSDTDKLIF
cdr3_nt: TGTGCCTGTGACGCCCTTAGGGGATCGGACACCGATAAACTCATCTTT

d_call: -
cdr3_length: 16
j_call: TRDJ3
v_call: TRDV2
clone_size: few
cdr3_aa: CACDTPSSWDTRQMFF
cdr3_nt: TGTGCCTGTGACACTCCCAGCTCCTGGGACACCCGACAGATGTTTTTC

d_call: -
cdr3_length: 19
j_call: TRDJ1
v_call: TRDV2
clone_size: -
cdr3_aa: CACDTIHPAVLGGTDKLIF
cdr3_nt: TGTGCCTGTGACACCATCCACCCGGCAGTACTGGGTGGCACCGATAAACTCATCTTT

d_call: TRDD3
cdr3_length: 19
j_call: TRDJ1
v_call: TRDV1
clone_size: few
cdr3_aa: CALGELYPLGDQLPDKLIF
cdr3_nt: TGTGCTCTTGGGGAGCTTTACCCCCTGGGGGACCAGTTACCCGATAAACTCATCTTT

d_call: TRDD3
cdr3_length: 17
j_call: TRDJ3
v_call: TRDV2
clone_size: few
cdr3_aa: CACDPTGGSWDTRQMFF
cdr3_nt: TGCGCCTGTGACCCGACTGGGGGCTCCTGGGACACCCGACAGATGTTTTTC

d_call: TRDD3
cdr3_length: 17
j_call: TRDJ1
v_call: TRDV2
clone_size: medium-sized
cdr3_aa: CACDRLGDTRTTDKLIF
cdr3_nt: TGTGCCTGTGACCGCCTGGGGGATACGCGGACGACCGATAAACTCATCTTT

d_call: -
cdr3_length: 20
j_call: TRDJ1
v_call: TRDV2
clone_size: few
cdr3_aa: CACDTLNFGLGDLYTDKLIF
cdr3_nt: TGTGCCTGTGACACCCTTAACTTCGGCCTTGGAGATTTGTACACCGATAAACTCATCTTT

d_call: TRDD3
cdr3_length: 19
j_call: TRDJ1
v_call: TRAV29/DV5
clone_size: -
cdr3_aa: CAASEAPEAPGGYAWKLIF
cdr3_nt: TGTGCAGCGAGCGAAGCCCCCGAAGCCCCTGGGGGATACGCTTGGAAACTCATCTTT

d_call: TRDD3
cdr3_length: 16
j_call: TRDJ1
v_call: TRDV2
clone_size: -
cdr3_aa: CACDPLGDWNTDKLIF
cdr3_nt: TGTGCCTGTGACCCACTGGGGGATTGGAACACCGATAAACTCATCTTT

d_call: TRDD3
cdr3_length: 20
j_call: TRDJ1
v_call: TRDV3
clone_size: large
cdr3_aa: CASGDSTPTGVMANTDKLIF
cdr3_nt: TGTGCCTCAGGGGACTCTACGCCGACTGGGGTGATGGCCAACACCGATAAACTCATCTTT

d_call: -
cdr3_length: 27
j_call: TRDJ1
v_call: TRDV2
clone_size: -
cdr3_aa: CACDTEFSFVRNASSRCGDRGTDKLIF
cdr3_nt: TGTGCCTGTGACACTGAGTTCTCCTTTGTCCGAAATGCCTCGTCGAGGTGTGGGGATCGTGGTACCGATAAACTCATCTTT

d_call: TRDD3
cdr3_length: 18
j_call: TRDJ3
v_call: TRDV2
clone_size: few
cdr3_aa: CACDTVGDTPWDTRQMFF
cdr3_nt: TGTGCCTGTGACACCGTGGGGGATACTCCCTGGGACACCCGACAGATGTTTTTC

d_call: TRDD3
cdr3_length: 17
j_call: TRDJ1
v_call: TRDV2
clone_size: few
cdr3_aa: CACDPLMGDTRPDKLIF
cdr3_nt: TGTGCCTGTGACCCTCTGATGGGGGATACGCGCCCCGATAAACTCATCTTT

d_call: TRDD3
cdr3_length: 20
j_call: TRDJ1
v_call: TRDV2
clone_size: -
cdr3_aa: CACDSVGTGGYAQYTDKLIF
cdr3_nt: TGTGCCTGTGACTCCGTTGGTACTGGGGGATACGCTCAGTACACCGATAAACTCATCTTT

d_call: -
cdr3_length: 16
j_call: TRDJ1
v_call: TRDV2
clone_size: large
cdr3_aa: CACDTVSYGNTDKLIF
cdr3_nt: TGTGCCTGTGACACCGTTAGCTACGGTAATACCGATAAACTCATCTTT

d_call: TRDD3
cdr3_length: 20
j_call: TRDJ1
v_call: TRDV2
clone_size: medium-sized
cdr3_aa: CACDTLPGVLGDVGTDKLIF
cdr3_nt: TGTGCCTGTGACACCCTCCCTGGTGTACTGGGGGACGTCGGCACCGATAAACTCATCTTT

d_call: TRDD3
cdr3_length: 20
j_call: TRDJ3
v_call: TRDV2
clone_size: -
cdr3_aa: CACERVLGDTSSWDTRQMFF
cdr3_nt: TGTGCCTGTGAACGAGTACTGGGGGATACAAGCTCCTGGGACACCCGACAGATGTTTTTC

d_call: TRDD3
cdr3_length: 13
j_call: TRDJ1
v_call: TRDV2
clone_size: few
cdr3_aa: CASLGDKGDKLIF
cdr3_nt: TGTGCGTCGCTGGGGGATAAGGGCGATAAACTCATCTTT

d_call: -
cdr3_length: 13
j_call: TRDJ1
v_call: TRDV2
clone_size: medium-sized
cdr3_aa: CACDGISTDKLIF
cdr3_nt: TGTGCCTGTGACGGGATAAGCACCGATAAACTCATCTTT

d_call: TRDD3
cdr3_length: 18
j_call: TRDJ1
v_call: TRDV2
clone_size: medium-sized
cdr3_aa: CACDTLLLGDTGTDKLIF
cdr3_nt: TGTGCCTGTGACACCTTGCTGCTGGGGGATACGGGCACCGATAAACTCATCTTT

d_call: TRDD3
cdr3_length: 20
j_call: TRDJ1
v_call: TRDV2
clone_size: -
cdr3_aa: CACDSLHSSSLGAYTDKPIF
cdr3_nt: TGTGCCTGTGACAGCCTACACTCATCTTCCCTGGGGGCGTACACCGATAAACCCATCTTT

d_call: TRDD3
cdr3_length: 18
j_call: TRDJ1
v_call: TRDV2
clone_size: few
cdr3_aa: CACDTLSVLGTNTDKLTF
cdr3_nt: TGTGCCTGTGACACCCTCTCAGTACTGGGGACGAACACCGATAAACTCACCTTT

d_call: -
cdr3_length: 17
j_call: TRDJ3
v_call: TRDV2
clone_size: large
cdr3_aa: CACDTTGISWDTRQMFF
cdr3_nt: TGTGCCTGTGACACTACTGGGATTTCCTGGGACACCCGACAGATGTTTTTC

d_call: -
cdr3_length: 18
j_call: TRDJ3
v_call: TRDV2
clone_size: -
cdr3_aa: CACDISPYGSWYTLQMFF
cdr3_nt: TGTGCCTGTGACATTTCCCCCTACGGCTCCTGGTACACCCTACAGATGTTTTTC

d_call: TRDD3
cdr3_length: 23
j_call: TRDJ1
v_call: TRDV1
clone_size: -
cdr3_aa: CALGASHPSLWGIRRGFTDKLIF
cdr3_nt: TGTGCTCTTGGGGCATCCCACCCCTCCCTTTGGGGGATTAGGCGCGGGTTCACCGATAAACTCATCTTT

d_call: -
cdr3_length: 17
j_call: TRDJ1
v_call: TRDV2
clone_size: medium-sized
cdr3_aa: CACDTLAGATYTDKLIF
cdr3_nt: TGTGCCTGTGACACCCTCGCTGGGGCCACCTACACCGATAAACTCATCTTT

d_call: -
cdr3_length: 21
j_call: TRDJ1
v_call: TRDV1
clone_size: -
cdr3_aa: CALGELRRFWGWGVYTDKLIF
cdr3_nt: TGTGCTCTTGGGGAACTTCGGAGGTTCTGGGGATGGGGAGTATACACCGATAAACTCATCTTC

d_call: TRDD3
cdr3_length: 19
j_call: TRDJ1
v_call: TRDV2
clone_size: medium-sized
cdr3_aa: CACDTVEAGGRQYTDKLIF
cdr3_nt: TGTGCCTGTGACACCGTGGAAGCTGGGGGTCGCCAGTACACCGATAAACTCATCTTT

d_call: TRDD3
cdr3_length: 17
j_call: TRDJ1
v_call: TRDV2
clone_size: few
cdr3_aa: CASFLLGDTSNTDKLIF
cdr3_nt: TGTGCCTCCTTTCTACTGGGGGATACGAGTAATACCGATAAACTCATCTTT

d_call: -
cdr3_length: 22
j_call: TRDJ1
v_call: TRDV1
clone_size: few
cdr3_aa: CALGEPYRSYVGDRLYTDKLIF
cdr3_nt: TGTGCTCTTGGGGAACCGTACAGGTCCTACGTCGGGGATAGACTGTACACCGATAAACTCATCTTT

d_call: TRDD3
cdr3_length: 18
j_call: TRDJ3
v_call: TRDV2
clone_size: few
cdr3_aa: CACDTLLGDSWDTRQMFF
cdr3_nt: TGTGCCTGTGACACCCTACTGGGGGACTCCTGGGACACCCGACAGATGTTTTTC

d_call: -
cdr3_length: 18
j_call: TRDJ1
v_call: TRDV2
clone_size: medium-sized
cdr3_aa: CACDSLGGGGSYTDKLIF
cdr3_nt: TGTGCCTGTGACTCCCTAGGTGGTGGGGGTTCGTACACCGATAAACTCATCTTT

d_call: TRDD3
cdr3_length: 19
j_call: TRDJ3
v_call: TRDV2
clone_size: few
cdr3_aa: CACDTGDTGASWDTRQMFF
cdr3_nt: TGTGCCTGTGACACCGGGGATACTGGGGCCTCCTGGGACACCCGACAGATGTTTTTC

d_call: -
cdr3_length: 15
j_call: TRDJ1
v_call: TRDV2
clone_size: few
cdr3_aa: CACDAIGANTDKLIF
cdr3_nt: TGTGCCTGTGACGCGATTGGGGCAAACACCGATAAACTCATCTTT

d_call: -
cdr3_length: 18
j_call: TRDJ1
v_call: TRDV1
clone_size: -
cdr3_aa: CALGELRFSRGETDKPIF
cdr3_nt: TGTGCTCTTGGGGAACTAAGATTTTCCCGTGGGGAGACCGATAAACCCATCTTT

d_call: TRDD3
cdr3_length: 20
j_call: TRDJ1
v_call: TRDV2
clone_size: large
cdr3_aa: CACDTVYGGYRGEYTDKLIF
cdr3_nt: TGTGCCTGTGACACCGTATATGGGGGATACCGTGGGGAGTACACCGATAAACTCATCTTT

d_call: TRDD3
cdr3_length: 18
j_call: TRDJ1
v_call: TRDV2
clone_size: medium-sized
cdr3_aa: CACDMLSGGYAGADKLIF
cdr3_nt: TGTGCCTGTGACATGCTATCTGGGGGATACGCGGGGGCCGATAAACTCATCTTT

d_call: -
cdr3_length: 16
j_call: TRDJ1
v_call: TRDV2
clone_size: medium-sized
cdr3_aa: CACDTVTRQGTDKLIF
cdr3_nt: TGTGCCTGTGACACCGTGACCCGGCAGGGTACCGATAAACTCATCTTT

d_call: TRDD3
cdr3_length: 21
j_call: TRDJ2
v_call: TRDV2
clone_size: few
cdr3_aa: CACDPVRILGDRGALTAQLFF
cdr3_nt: TGTGCCTGTGACCCGGTGCGGATCTTGGGGGATAGGGGAGCTTTGACAGCACAACTCTTCTTT

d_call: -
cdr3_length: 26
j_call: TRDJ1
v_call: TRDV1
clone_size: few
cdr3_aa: CALGEATPLLRPVLSWMVSYTDKLIF
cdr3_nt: TGTGCTCTTGGGGAAGCCACCCCCTTACTCCGCCCCGTACTGTCATGGATGGTGTCGTACACCGATAAACTCATCTTT

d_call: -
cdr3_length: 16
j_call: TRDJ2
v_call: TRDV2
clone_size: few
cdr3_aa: CACDTVLPRLTAQLFF
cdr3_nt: TGTGCCTGTGACACCGTATTACCTCGTTTGACAGCACAACTCTTCTTT